This T cell receptor (beta chain) appears in the sequencing data of a study of T-cell reconstitution after alpha-beta-depleted transplantation in children. A TCRbeta library incorporating unique molecular identifiers was prepared. TCRdb re-derived calls from the PCR reads in MiXCR, one entry per CDR3 protein. The table includes hundreds of thousands of distinct CDR3 sequences, more than 20% detected once. Germline values: CDR1 SQVTM, CDR2 ANQGSEA. With 4 bases removed from V and 5 bases from J, the gap between germline ends came to 11 bases. This CDR3 has 12 amino acids. This clonotype was seen at least ten times. The antigen is unknown. Study-wide results and caveats: Fresh T-cell production supplied most of the T-cell counts and diversity seen one year after transplant.

The sample in question was PBMCs, mostly from graft donor cells, obtained 360 days after TCRalphabeta/CD19-depleted stem cell transplant. The sequence came from a boy under three years old who had a stem cell transplant for acute myeloid leukemia, so the T cells may come from the graft donor. V usage is TRBV29-1 and J usage is TRBJ2-5; no reliable D call. This CDR3 is CSVAGNRETQYF. The CDR3 nucleotides are TGCAGCGTTGCGGGTAACCGGGAGACCCAGTACTTC. The complete variable domain, with remaining parts taken from reference TRBV29-1 and TRBJ2-5, reads SAVISQKPSRDICQRGTSLTIQCQVDSQVTMMFWYRQQPGQSLTLIATANQGSEATYESGFVIDKFPISRPNLTFSTLTVSNMSPEDSSIYLCSVAGNRETQYFGPGTRLLVL.